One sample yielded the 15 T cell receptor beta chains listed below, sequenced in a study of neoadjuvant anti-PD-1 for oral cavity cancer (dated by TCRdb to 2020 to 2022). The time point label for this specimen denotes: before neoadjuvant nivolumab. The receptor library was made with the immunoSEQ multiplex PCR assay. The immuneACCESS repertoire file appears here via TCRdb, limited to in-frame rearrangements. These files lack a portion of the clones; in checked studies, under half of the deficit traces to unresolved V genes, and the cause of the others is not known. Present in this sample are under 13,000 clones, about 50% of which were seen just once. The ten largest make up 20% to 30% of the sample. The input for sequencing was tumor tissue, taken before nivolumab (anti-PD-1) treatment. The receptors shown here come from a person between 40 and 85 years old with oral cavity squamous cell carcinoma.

DNA for the CDR3: TGTGCCAGCAGTCAGTCAGCCACCTCCTACGAGCAGTACTTC. This encodes CASSQSATSYEQYF. The chain joins TRBV6-5 to TRBJ2-7; D call uncertain. The CDR3 is 14 amino acids. V was clipped by 5 bases and J by 0 bases, with 11 bases between them. Germline values: CDR1 MNHEY, CDR2 SVGAGI.

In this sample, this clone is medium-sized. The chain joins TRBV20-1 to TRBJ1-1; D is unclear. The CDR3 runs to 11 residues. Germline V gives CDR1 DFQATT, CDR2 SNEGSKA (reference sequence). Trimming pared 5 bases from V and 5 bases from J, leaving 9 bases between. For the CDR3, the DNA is TGCAGTGCTGGGCTTTGGACTGAAGCTTTCTTT. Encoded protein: CSAGLWTEAFF.

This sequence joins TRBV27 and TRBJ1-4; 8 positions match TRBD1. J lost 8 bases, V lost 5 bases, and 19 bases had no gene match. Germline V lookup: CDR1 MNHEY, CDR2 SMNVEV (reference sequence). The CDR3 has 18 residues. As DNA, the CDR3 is TGTGCCAGCAGTCAAACGACAGGGGAGTTGATTCTTAACGAAAAACTGTTTTTT. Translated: CASSQTTGELILNEKLFF.

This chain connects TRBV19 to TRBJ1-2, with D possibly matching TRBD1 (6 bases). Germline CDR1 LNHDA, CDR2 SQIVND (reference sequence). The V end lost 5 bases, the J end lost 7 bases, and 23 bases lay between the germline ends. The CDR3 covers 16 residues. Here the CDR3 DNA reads TGTGCCAGTAGTTCCGGATTCCTACTGGGGGGCATTGGCTACACCTTC. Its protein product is CASSSGFLLGGIGYTF.

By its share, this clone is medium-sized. The CDR3, as DNA: TGTGCCAGCAGCTTAGTACCTAGCACAGATACGCAGTATTTT. Protein product: CASSLVPSTDTQYF. The chain uses TRBV11-2 and TRBJ2-3, with D hard to call. From germline, CDR1 is SGHAT and CDR2 FQNNGV. The V and J ends lost 1 base and 0 bases respectively, with 5 bases between them. This CDR3 contains 14 residues.

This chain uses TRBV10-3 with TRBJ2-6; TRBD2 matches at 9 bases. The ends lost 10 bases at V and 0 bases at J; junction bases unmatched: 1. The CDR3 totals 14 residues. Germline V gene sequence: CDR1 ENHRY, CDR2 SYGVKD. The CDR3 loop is CASGGASGANVLTF. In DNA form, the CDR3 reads TGTGCCAGCGGGGGGGCCTCTGGGGCCAACGTCCTGACTTTC.

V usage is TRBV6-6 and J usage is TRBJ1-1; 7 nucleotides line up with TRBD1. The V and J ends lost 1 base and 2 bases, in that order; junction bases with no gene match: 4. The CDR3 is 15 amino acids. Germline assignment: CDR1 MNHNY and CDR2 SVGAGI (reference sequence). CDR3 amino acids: CASSYWAGGNTEAFF. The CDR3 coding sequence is TGTGCCAGCAGTTACTGGGCAGGGGGAAACACTGAAGCTTTCTTT.

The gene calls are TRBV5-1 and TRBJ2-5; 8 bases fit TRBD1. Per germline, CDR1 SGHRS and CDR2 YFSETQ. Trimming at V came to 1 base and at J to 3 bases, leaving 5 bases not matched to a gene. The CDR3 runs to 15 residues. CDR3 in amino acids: CASSLTGGPKETQYF. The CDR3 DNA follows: TGCGCCAGCAGCTTGACAGGGGGACCTAAAGAGACCCAGTACTTC.

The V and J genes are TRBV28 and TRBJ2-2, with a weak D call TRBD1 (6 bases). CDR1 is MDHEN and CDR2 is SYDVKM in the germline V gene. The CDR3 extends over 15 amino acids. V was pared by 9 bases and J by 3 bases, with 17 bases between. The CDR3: CASLDGGRDTGELFF. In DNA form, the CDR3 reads TGTGCCAGTCTTGATGGGGGCAGGGACACCGGGGAGCTGTTTTTT.

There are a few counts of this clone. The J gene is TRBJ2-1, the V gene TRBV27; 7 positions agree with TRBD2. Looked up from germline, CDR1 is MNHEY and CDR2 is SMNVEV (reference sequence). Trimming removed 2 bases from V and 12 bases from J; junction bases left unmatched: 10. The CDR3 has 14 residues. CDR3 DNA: TGTGCCAGCAGTTTACACGGGGGGAAGGACCGGCAGTTCTTC. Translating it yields CASSLHGGKDRQFF.

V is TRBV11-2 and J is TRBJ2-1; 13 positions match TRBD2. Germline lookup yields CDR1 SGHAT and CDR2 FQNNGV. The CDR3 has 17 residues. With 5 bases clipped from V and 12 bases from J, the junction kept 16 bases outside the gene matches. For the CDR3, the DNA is TGTGCCAGCAGCACCCGTGGGACTAGCGGGATCAGAGGGGGGCAGTTCTTC. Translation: CASSTRGTSGIRGGQFF.

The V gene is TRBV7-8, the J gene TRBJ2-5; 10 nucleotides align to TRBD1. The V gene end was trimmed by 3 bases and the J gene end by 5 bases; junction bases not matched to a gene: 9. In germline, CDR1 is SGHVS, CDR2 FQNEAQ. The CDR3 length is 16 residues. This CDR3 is CASSLPQTGGWETQYF. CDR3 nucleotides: TGTGCCAGCAGCTTGCCCCAGACAGGGGGCTGGGAGACCCAGTACTTC.

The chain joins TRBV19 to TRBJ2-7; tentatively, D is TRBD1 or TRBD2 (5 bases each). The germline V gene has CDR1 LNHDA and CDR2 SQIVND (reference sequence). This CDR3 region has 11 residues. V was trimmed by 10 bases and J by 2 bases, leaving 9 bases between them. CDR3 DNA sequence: TGTGCCACCGGGACCCCCTACGAGCAGTACTTC. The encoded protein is CATGTPYEQYF. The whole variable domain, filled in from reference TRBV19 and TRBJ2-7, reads DGGITQSPKYLFRKEGQNVTLSCEQNLNHDAMYWYRQDPGQGLRLIYYSQIVNDFQKGDIAEGYSVSREKKESFPLTVTSAQKNPTAFYLCATGTPYEQYFGPGTRLTVT.

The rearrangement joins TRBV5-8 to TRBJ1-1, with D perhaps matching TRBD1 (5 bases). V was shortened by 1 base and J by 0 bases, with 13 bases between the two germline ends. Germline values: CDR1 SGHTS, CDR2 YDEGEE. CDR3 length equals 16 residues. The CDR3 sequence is CASSLTGLLMNTEAFF. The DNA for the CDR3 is TGTGCCAGCAGCTTGACGGGACTACTCATGAACACTGAAGCTTTCTTT.

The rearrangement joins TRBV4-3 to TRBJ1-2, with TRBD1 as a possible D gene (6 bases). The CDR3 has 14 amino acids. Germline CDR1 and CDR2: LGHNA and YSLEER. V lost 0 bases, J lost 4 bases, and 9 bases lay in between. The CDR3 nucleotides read TGCGCCAGCAGCCAAGACACAGGGACCTATGGCTACACCTTC. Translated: CASSQDTGTYGYTF.